This T cell receptor (beta chain) was identified in a study of spatial heterogeneity in lung cancer. CDR3 length: 14 amino acids. The germline CDR1 and CDR2 sequences are KGHDR and SFDVKD. With 9 bases clipped from V and 4 bases from J, the junction kept 8 bases outside the gene matches. TCRdb reprocessed the 5' RACE reads via MiXCR and lists one record per CDR3 protein. The sample comprises about 82,000 distinct CDR3 sequences, 10% to 15% of which are singletons, and 3.5% to 5.5% rests with the top ten. Time point: sample taken at primary tumor resection. From tumor, nontumor lung or frozen PBMC, whole RNA was taken unsorted for sequencing.

The rearrangement uses TRBV24-1 and TRBJ2-1; 7 bases line up with TRBD2. The sequence was collected from a male donor with early-stage non-small cell lung cancer. The input for sequencing was PBMCs, taken at surgery. The CDR3 nucleotides read TGTGCCACCTACGTAGCGGGCCCATACAATGAGCAGTTCTTC. Its protein is CATYVAGPYNEQFF.